This TCR beta chain was captured in a study of T cell responses to AZD1222 COVID-19 vaccine. Study-wide findings and caveats: Females made up more of the donors, who were largely white British, and clonal diversity may have come out too low. Seropositivity was recorded at baseline in only a handful of AZD1222 recipients. Mapped onto spike, vaccine-associated CD4 TCRs spanned it and were dominant at 160-218 and 743-854.

Turning to this clone: The antigen is undetermined.

This CDR3 contains 13 residues. Trimming cost V 3 bases and J 1 base; bases outside gene matches: 0. Germline assignment: CDR1 DFQATT and CDR2 SNEGSKA (reference sequence). Some clones are missing from TCRdb's copy, which holds only in-frame ones; the method was immunoSEQ multiplex PCR. The table includes 100,000 or so clones, about 87% detected once. This clonotype was obtained from an adult in good health. The sample consisted of peripheral blood, taken on day 0 of AZD1222 vaccination. The chain links TRBV20-1 to TRBJ2-7; 10 nucleotides agree with TRBD2. CDR3 sequence reads: CSASSGGSYEQYF. CDR3 in DNA: TGCAGTGCTAGTAGCGGGGGGTCCTACGAGCAGTACTTC.